This T cell receptor (beta chain) derives from a study of vaccination effects on CD4 cells after COVID-19. Study-wide points: Researchers report that only 1 of 255 vaccine-induced clones in healthy vaccinees cross-reacted with common cold coronaviruses.

The ViraFEST assay expanded antigen-specific CD4+ T cells with viral peptide pools before sequencing. Having been cultured for less than 13 days, the cells underwent CD4+ T cell isolation. Nucleocapsid antibodies stayed negative before and after vaccination, showing no earlier SARS-CoV-2 infection. On both days 3 and 7, half of the culture medium was replaced with IL-2 medium. The CDR3 consists of 14 residues. The ends were cut back, 5 bases at V and 8 bases at J, with 14 bases in the middle. Germline V gene sequence: CDR1 SGHRS, CDR2 YFSETQ. On this clone itself: The antigen is not known.

Profiling relied on immunoSEQ multiplex PCR, and the TCRdb table lists in-frame clones only, not all of them. The table lists tens of thousands of clones, just under 80% of them singletons. The clonotype comes from a human donor who received a COVID-19 vaccine. Sequencing was performed on CD4+ T cells from PBMCs cultured with HCoV-OC43 spike peptides, taken before COVID-19 vaccination. The subset is: HCoV-OC43 spike overlapping peptide pool stimulation. The V gene is TRBV5-1, the J gene TRBJ1-6, with D maybe TRBD1 (6 bases). The CDR3 DNA reads TGCGCCAGCAGGGGGGGGGCAGGTGATTCACCCCTCCACTTT. It yields the protein CASRGGAGDSPLHF.